This T cell receptor beta chain is drawn from a study of blood T cell repertoires in COVID-19. On the study more broadly: Material from acute and convalescent COVID-19 was sourced from the United States, Italy and Spain.

The length of the CDR3 is 13 residues. In germline, CDR1 is MNHNY, CDR2 SVGAGI (reference sequence). Deletions cut 4 bases from V and 7 bases from J, with 11 bases between. Assay used: immunoSEQ multiplex PCR; TCRdb lists only in-frame clones, some missing. The data hold roughly 250,000 clones, with over 75% observed a single time. The chain carries TRBV6-6 and TRBJ1-5; tentatively, D is TRBD1 (5 bases). The clonotype was recovered from a human donor with COVID-19, enrolled during active disease. The donor label of this sample is uncertain. Sequences were obtained from peripheral blood. CDR3 coding DNA: TGTGCCAGCAGTTTGGACACTATACAGCCCCAGCATTTT. The encoded protein is CASSLDTIQPQHF.